This T cell receptor beta chain was sequenced during a study of blood T cell repertoires in COVID-19. Looking at the study overall: COVID-19 samples from acute and convalescent phases originated in the United States, Italy and Spain. PBMCs, B-cell-depleted T cells, or T cells provided the cDNA or gDNA that made up the material.

Germline V gene lookup returns CDR1 WNHNN and CDR2 SYGVQD (reference sequence). The CDR3 loop spans 17 amino acids. Trimming at V came to 3 bases and at J to 6 bases, leaving 12 bases not matched to a gene. In the study's own analysis: Scientists estimated how many nucleated cells there were by amplifying reference gene primers. Generated by immunoSEQ multiplex PCR, the TCRdb table keeps only in-frame clones and is missing some. V, J and clone size derive from that table, while D and trimming were established from the DNA sequence. Of around 70,000 clones listed, roughly 87% are singletons. Source material: peripheral blood. The chain uses TRBV10-1 and TRBJ2-1; 9 nucleotides agree with TRBD2. The clonotype comes from a woman aged 80 or older with active or convalescent COVID-19. In DNA, the CDR3 is TGCGCCAGCAGTGAATACAAGCGGGGGGCCAGGGCCAATGAGCAGTTCTTC. Translated, it gives CASSEYKRGARANEQFF.